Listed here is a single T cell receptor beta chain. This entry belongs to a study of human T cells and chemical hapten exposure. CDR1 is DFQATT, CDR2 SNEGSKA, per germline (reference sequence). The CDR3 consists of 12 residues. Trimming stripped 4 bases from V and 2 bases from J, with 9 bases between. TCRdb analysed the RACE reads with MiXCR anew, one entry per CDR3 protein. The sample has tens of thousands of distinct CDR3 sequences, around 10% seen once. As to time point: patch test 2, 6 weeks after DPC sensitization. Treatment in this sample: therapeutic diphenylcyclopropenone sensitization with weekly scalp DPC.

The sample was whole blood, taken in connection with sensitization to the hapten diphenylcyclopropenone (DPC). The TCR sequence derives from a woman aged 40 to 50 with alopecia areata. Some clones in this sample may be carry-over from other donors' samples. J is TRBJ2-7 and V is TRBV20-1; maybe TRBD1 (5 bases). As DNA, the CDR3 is TGCAGTGCTAAGACAGCCCCCTACGAGCAGTACTTC. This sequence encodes CSAKTAPYEQYF.